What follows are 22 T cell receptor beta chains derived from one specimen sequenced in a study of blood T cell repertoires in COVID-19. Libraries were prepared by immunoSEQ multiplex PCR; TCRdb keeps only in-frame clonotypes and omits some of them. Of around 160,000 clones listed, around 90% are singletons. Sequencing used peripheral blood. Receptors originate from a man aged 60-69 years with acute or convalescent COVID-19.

The CDR3 region is CASSFVGGKNTIYF. CDR3 bases: TGTGCCAGCAGCTTCGTCGGGGGGAAGAACACCATATATTTT. The chain is built from TRBV11-3 and TRBJ1-3; possible D gene TRBD1, 5 bases. The V gene lost 3 bases and the J gene lost 7 bases, with 13 bases spanning the gap. Germline values: CDR1 SGHNT, CDR2 YENEEA. This CDR3 spans 14 amino acids.

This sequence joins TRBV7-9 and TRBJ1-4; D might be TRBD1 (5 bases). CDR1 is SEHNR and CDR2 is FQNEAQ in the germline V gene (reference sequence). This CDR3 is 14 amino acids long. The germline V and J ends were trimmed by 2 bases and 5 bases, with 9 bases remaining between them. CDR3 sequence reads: CASSLQGGNEKLFF. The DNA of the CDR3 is TGTGCCAGCAGCTTACAGGGAGGAAATGAAAAACTGTTTTTT.

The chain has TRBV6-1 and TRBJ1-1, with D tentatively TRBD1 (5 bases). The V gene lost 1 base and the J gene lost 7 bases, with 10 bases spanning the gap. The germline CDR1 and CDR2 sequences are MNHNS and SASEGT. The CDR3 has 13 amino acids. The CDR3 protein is CASSEGPGLEAFF. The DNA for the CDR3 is TGTGCCAGCAGTGAAGGGCCGGGACTTGAAGCTTTCTTT.

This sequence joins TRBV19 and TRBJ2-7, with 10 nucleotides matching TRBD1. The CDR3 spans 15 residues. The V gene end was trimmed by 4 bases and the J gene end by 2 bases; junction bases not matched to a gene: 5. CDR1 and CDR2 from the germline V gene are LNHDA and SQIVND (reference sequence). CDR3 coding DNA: TGTGCCAGTAGTAGACAGGGGGCGAATCCCTACGAGCAGTACTTC. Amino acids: CASSRQGANPYEQYF.

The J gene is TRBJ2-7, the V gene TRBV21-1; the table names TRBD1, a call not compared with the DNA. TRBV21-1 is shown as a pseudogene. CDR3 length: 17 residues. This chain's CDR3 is CASSTIPGRTEYYEQYF. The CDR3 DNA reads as TGTGCCAGCAGCACAATTCCGGGGCGGACAGAGTACTACGAGCAGTACTTC.

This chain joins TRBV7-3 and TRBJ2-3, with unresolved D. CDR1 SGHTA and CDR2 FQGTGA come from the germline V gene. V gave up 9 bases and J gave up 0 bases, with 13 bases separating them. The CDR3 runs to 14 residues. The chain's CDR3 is CASTWCASTDTQYF. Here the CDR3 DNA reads TGTGCCAGTACTTGGTGTGCCAGCACAGATACGCAGTATTTT. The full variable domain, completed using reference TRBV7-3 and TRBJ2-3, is GAGVSQTPSNKVTEKGKYVELRCDPISGHTALYWYRQSLGQGPEFLIYFQGTGAADDSGLPNDRFFAVRPEGSVSTLKIQRTERGDSAVYLCASTWCASTDTQYFGPGTRLTVL.

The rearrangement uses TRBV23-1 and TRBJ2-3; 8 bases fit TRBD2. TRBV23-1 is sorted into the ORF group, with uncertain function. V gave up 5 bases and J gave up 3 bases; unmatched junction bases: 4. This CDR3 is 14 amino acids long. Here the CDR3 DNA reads TGCGCCAGCAGTTCGGGGGGGCCAACAGATACGCAGTATTTT. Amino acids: CASSSGGPTDTQYF.

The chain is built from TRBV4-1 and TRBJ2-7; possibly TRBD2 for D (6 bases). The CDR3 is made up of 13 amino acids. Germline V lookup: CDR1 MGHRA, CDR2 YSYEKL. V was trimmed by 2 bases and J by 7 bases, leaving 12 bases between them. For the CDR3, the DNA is TGCGCCAGCAGCCAAACTAGCCGGGAAGAGCAGTACTTC. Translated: CASSQTSREEQYF.

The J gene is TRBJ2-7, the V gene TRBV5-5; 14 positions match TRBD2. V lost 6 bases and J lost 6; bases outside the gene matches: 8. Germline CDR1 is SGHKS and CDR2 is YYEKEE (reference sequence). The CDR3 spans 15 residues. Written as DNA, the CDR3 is TGTGCCAGCACTCGTGGGACTAGCGGGGGTGGCGAGCAGTACTTC. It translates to CASTRGTSGGGEQYF.

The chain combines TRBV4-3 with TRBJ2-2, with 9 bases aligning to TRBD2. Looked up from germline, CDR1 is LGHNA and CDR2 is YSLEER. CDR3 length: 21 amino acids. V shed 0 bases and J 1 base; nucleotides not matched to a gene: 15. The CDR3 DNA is TGCGCCAGCAGCCAAGACATTCCCCGGACGACTAGCGGATTGAACACCGGGGAGCTGTTTTTT. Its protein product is CASSQDIPRTTSGLNTGELFF.

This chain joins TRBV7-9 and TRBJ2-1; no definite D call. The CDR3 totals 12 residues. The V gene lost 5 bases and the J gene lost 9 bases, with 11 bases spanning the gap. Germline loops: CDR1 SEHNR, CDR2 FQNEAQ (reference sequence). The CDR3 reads CASSKQYSEQFF. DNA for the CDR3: TGTGCCAGCAGCAAACAGTACTCTGAGCAGTTCTTC.

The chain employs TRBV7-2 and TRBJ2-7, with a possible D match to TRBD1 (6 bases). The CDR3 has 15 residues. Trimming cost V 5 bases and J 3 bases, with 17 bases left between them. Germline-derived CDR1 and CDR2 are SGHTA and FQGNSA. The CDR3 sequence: CASSLQGSPYYEQYF. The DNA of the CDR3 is TGTGCCAGCAGCCTCCAGGGGTCCCCATACTACGAGCAGTACTTC.

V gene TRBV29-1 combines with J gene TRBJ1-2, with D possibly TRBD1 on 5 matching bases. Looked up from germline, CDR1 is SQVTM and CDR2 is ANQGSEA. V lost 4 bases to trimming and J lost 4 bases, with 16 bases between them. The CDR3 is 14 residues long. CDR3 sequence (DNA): TGCAGCGTTGTTCTGAAGACAGTAAGCTATGGCTACACCTTC. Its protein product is CSVVLKTVSYGYTF.

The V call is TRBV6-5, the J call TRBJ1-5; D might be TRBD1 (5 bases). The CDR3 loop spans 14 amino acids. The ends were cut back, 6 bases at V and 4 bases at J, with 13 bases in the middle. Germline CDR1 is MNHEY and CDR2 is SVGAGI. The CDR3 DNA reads TGTGCCAGCAGCCCCAACGGGGGGAATCAGCCCCAGCATTTT. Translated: CASSPNGGNQPQHF.

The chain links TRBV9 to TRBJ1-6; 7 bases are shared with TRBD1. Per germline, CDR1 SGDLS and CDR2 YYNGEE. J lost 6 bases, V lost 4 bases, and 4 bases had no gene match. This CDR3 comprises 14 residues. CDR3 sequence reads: CASSSGQLNSPLHF. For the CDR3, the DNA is TGTGCCAGCAGCTCGGGACAGCTTAATTCACCCCTCCACTTT.

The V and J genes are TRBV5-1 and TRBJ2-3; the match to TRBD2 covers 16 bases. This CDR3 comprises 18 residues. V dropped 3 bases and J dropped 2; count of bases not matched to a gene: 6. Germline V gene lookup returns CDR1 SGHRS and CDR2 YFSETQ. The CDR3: CASSWGLAGGLNTDTQYF. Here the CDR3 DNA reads TGCGCCAGCAGCTGGGGACTAGCGGGGGGGCTGAACACAGATACGCAGTATTTT.

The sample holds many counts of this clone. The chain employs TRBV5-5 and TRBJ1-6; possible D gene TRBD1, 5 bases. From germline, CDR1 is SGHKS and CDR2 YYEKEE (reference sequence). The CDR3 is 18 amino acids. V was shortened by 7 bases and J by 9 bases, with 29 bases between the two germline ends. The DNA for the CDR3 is TGTGCCAGCGCCCTGGGACCTGGGGAGGAACTGTGGGGTTCACCCCTCCACTTT. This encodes CASALGPGEELWGSPLHF.

CDR3 in amino acids: CASSQVRQNTEAFF. DNA for the CDR3: TGTGCCAGCAGCCAAGTGAGACAGAACACTGAAGCTTTCTTT. The V and J genes are TRBV3-1 (or the pseudogene TRBV3-2) and TRBJ1-1; no definite D call. With 1 base removed from V and 1 base from J, the gap between germline ends came to 7 bases. There are 14 residues in the CDR3. CDR1 and CDR2 from the germline V gene are LGHDT and YNNKEL (reference sequence).

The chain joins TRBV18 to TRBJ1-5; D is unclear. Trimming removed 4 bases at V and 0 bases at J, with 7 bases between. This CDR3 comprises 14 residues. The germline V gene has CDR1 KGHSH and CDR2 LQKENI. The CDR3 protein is CASSHGFSNQPQHF. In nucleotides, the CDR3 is TGTGCCAGCTCACACGGTTTTAGCAATCAGCCCCAGCATTTT.

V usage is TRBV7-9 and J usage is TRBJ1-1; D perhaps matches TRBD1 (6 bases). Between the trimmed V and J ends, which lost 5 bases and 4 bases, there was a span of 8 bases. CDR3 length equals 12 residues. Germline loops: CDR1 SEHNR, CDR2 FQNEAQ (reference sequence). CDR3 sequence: CASSRGGTEAFF. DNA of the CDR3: TGTGCCAGCAGCCGAGGGGGCACTGAAGCTTTCTTT.

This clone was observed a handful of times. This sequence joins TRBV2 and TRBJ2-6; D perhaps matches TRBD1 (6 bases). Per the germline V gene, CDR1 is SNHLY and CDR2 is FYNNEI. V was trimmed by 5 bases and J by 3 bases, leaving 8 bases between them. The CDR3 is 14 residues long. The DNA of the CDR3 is TGTGCCAGCAGTTCAGGGGTTGGGGCCAACGTCCTGACTTTC. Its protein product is CASSSGVGANVLTF.

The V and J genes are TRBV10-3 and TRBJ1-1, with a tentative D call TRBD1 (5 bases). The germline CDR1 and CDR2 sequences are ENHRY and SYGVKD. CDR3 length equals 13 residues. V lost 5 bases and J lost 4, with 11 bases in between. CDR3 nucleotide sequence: TGTGCCATCAGTCGGGGGGGGAGCACTGAAGCTTTCTTT. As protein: CAISRGGSTEAFF.